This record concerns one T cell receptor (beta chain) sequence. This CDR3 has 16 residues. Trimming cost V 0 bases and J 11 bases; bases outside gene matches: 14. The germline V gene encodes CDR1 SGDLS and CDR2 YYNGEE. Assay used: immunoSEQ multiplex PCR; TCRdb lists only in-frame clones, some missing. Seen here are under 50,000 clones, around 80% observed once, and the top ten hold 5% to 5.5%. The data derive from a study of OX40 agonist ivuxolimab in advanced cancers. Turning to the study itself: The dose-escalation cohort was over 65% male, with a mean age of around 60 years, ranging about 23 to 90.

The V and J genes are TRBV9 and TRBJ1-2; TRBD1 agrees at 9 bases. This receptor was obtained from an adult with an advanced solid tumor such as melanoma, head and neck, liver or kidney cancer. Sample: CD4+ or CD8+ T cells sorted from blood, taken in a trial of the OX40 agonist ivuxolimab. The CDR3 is CASSVVPGQGSLGYTF. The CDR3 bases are TGTGCCAGCAGCGTAGTTCCGGGACAGGGATCCCTGGGGTACACCTTC.